Listed here are 7 T cell receptor beta chains from one sample, sequenced in a study of beta chain features in type 1 diabetes. cDNA synthesis used the whole RNA isolate, giving expressed TCRB sequences. TCRdb keeps only in-frame clones here, not all; method: immunoSEQ multiplex PCR. The sample has 310,000 or so clones; approximately 10% are singletons. Input material: naive CD4+ T cells from blood. The receptors were gathered from a woman aged 25 to 39 in good health.

The CDR3 nucleotides read TGCAGCGCCGGTCCAGGGAGCAATCAGCCCCAGCATTTT. It translates to CSAGPGSNQPQHF. The genes are TRBV29-1 and TRBJ1-5; TRBD1 might be the D (5 bases). The CDR3 is 13 amino acids. V shed 7 bases and J shed 1 base, with 11 bases lying between them. In germline, CDR1 is SQVTM, CDR2 ANQGSEA.

This clone was counted only a few times. The chain joins TRBV29-1 to TRBJ2-3; 12 bases fit TRBD2. V shed 6 bases, J shed 2 bases, and the junction held 6 bases outside the gene matches. Germline values: CDR1 SQVTM, CDR2 ANQGSEA. The length of the CDR3 is 15 residues. The CDR3 sequence: CSVARLAGATDTQYF. The CDR3 DNA sequence: TGCAGCGTCGCAAGACTAGCGGGAGCCACAGATACGCAGTATTTT.

This clone was recorded a few times. The chain combines TRBV28 with TRBJ2-3, with D uncertain. CDR3 size: 13 residues. CDR1 is MDHEN, CDR2 SYDVKM, per germline. Trimming took 2 bases from V and 4 from J, leaving 7 bases between them. This chain's CDR3 is CASSLPLPDTQYF. The CDR3 DNA sequence: TGTGCCAGCAGTTTACCCCTACCAGATACGCAGTATTTT.

This sequence joins TRBV28 and TRBJ1-2, with D tentatively TRBD1 (5 bases). CDR1 and CDR2 from the germline V gene are MDHEN and SYDVKM. Trimming cost V 6 bases and J 10 bases, with 18 bases left between them. The CDR3 contains 13 residues. In nucleotides, the CDR3 is TGTGCCAGCAGCGACAGTGTAGGGCGAACCTACACCTTC. It yields the protein CASSDSVGRTYTF.

The rearrangement uses TRBV23-1 and TRBJ2-2, with D maybe TRBD2 (5 bases). TRBV23-1 counts as an open reading frame of uncertain function. The CDR3 spans 15 residues. Trimming took off 2 bases at V and 5 bases at J, with 12 bases between the two ends. The CDR3 sequence is CASSQPSEGTGELFF. In DNA form, the CDR3 reads TGCGCCAGCAGTCAACCGAGCGAGGGTACCGGGGAGCTGTTTTTT.

The V call is TRBV18, the J call TRBJ2-3, with 12 bases lining up with TRBD2. The CDR3 extends over 16 amino acids. Germline V lookup: CDR1 KGHSH, CDR2 LQKENI. Germline trimming cut 3 bases from V and 4 bases from J; bases unmatched to any gene: 5. The CDR3 coding sequence is TGTGCCAGCTCACCCGAGACTAGCGGGAGCGCAGATACGCAGTATTTT. This gives the protein CASSPETSGSADTQYF. Full variable domain (remainder filled in from reference TRBV18 and TRBJ2-3): NAGVMQNPRHLVRRRGQEARLRCSPMKGHSHVYWYRQLPEEGLKFMVYLQKENIIDESGMPKERFSAEFPKEGPSILRIQQVVRGDSAAYFCASSPETSGSADTQYFGPGTRLTVL.

The rearrangement links TRBV18 to TRBJ1-5, with D maybe TRBD1 (5 bases). V lost 1 base and J lost 7, with 11 bases in between. CDR1 KGHSH and CDR2 LQKENI come from the germline V gene. This CDR3 has 14 amino acids. The CDR3 is CASSPLKGVQPQHF. The CDR3 DNA sequence: TGTGCCAGCTCACCACTTAAAGGGGTACAGCCCCAGCATTTT.